The 9 T cell receptor beta chains in this list originate from one sample, sequenced in a study of OX40 agonist ivuxolimab in advanced cancers. The repertoire was sequenced with immunoSEQ multiplex PCR; TCRdb's copy has only in-frame clones and lacks some. The data show 65,000 or so clones, around 85% seen once. Sequences were derived from CD4+ or CD8+ T cells sorted from blood, sampled in a trial of the OX40 agonist ivuxolimab. These receptors were taken from an adult with an advanced solid tumor such as melanoma, head and neck, liver or kidney cancer.

This CDR3 reads CASSVQGTGELFF. The CDR3 coding sequence is TGTGCCAGCAGCGTACAGGGGACCGGGGAGCTGTTTTTT. This chain links TRBV28 with TRBJ2-2, with 7 bases lining up with TRBD1. Germline V gene lookup returns CDR1 MDHEN and CDR2 SYDVKM. Unmatched junction bases numbered 3, after V lost 6 bases and J lost 5 bases. The CDR3 extends over 13 amino acids.

The chain combines TRBV28 with TRBJ2-1, with D perhaps TRBD1 (6 bases). CDR1 is MDHEN, CDR2 SYDVKM, per germline. V lost 3 bases to trimming and J lost 5 bases, with 14 bases between them. CDR3 size: 15 residues. CDR3 sequence reads: CASSFVSAGDNEQFF. The CDR3 DNA is TGTGCCAGCAGTTTTGTCTCCGCAGGGGACAATGAGCAGTTCTTC. The full variable domain, with the rest looked up from reference TRBV28 and TRBJ2-1, is DVKVTQSSRYLVKRTGEKVFLECVQDMDHENMFWYRQDPGLGLRLIYFSYDVKMKEKGDIPEGYSVSREKKERFSLILESASTNQTSMYLCASSFVSAGDNEQFFGPGTRLTVL.

The rearrangement joins TRBV6-5 to TRBJ1-2, with 10 bases identical to TRBD1. The V gene's germline CDR1 is MNHEY and CDR2 SVGAGI. J gave up 4 bases and V 6 bases, and 5 bases lay outside the gene matches. The CDR3 spans 14 residues. The DNA of the CDR3 is TGTGCCAGCAGGACTCGGGACAGGGGCTATGGCTACACCTTC. This sequence encodes CASRTRDRGYGYTF.

This chain uses TRBV29-1 with TRBJ2-1; D unresolved. With 7 bases removed from V and 0 bases from J, the gap between germline ends came to 7 bases. CDR1 and CDR2 (germline): SQVTM, ANQGSEA. This CDR3 is 12 amino acids long. The CDR3 protein is CSATPSYNEQFF. For the CDR3, the DNA is TGCAGCGCAACCCCCTCCTACAATGAGCAGTTCTTC.

J is TRBJ2-1 and V is TRBV25-1; 8 nucleotides align to TRBD2. Trimming at V came to 2 bases and at J to 9 bases, leaving 9 bases not matched to a gene. This CDR3 contains 15 residues. The V gene's germline CDR1 is MGHDK and CDR2 SYGVNS. The CDR3 sequence is CASSEKAGVGGEQFF. CDR3 in DNA: TGTGCCAGCAGTGAAAAAGCGGGAGTCGGGGGTGAGCAGTTCTTC. Together with reference TRBV25-1 and TRBJ2-1, the CDR3 gives the full variable domain: EADIYQTPRYLVIGTGKKITLECSQTMGHDKMYWYQQDPGMELHLIHYSYGVNSTEKGDLSSESTVSRIRTEHFPLTLESARPSHTSQYLCASSEKAGVGGEQFFGPGTRLTVL.

This clone has just one count. V gene TRBV5-8 combines with J gene TRBJ1-1; no firm D call. The CDR3 is made up of 14 amino acids. Germline lookup yields CDR1 SGHTS and CDR2 YDEGEE. Trimming removed 0 bases from V and 0 bases from J, with 6 bases in between. As DNA, the CDR3 is TGTGCCAGCAGCTTGGGACTTATGAACACTGAAGCTTTCTTT. It yields the protein CASSLGLMNTEAFF.

The gene calls are TRBV10-3 and TRBJ2-7, with TRBD1 as a possible D gene (7 bases). CDR3 length: 13 residues. The V end lost 10 bases, the J end lost 1 base, and 14 bases lay between the germline ends. In germline, CDR1 is ENHRY, CDR2 SYGVKD. CDR3 loop: CASGGGASYEQYF. The CDR3 DNA reads TGTGCCAGCGGAGGGGGCGCATCCTACGAGCAGTACTTC.

The genes are TRBV6-1 and TRBJ1-5; TRBD1 might be the D (5 bases). This CDR3 region has 14 residues. Germline CDR1 is MNHNS and CDR2 is SASEGT. Trimming shortened V by 1 base and J by 9 bases, and 13 bases separated the two germline ends. Here the CDR3 reads CASSEEGGGWPQHF. CDR3 in DNA: TGTGCCAGCAGTGAAGAAGGTGGGGGGTGGCCCCAGCATTTT.

This clone was detected only a few times. V is TRBV30 and J is TRBJ2-1; possibly TRBD2 for D (6 bases). Trimming pared 0 bases from V and 4 bases from J, leaving 7 bases between. The germline V gene encodes CDR1 GTSNPN and CDR2 SVGIG (reference sequence). The CDR3 is 13 residues long. The chain's CDR3 is CAWSVDYYNEQFF. CDR3 nucleotide sequence: TGTGCCTGGAGTGTGGACTATTACAATGAGCAGTTCTTC.